Each of the 17 T cell receptor beta chains below was sequenced from the same sample in a study of vaccination and CD4 T cells after COVID-19. No antigen is known for these receptors. Regarding treatment: approximately 9-day PBMC culture with coronavirus spike peptide pools or control peptides (ViraFEST assay). Sequencing of DNA taken from cultured CD4+ T cells relied on the Oncomine TCR Beta short-read assay. Each CDR3 protein is one row after TCRdb ran MiXCR on the PCR reads. The top ten hold roughly 13% of the sample, which has about 12,000 distinct CDR3 sequences, under 40% seen once. Sequenced material: CD4+ T cells from blood, cultured in vitro, taken after SARS-CoV-2 vaccination. The receptors shown here come from a human donor who had recovered from COVID-19.

This clonotype was counted between two and nine times. The chain links TRBV6-1 to TRBJ1-6; D perhaps matches TRBD1 (5 bases). The CDR3 consists of 14 residues. The ends were cut back, 8 bases at V and 4 bases at J, with 12 bases in the middle. Germline assignment: CDR1 MNHNS and CDR2 SASEGT. The CDR3 nucleotides read TGTGCCAGCTGTGGGGGTGCTTATAATTCACCCCTCCACTTT. Protein: CASCGGAYNSPLHF.

In this sample, this clonotype turned up a few times. V gene TRBV20-1 combines with J gene TRBJ2-7; 8 bases fit TRBD1. The germline V gene encodes CDR1 DFQATT and CDR2 SNEGSKA (reference sequence). The CDR3 is made up of 15 amino acids. Trimming cost V 6 bases and J 2 bases; bases outside gene matches: 12. DNA for the CDR3: TGCAGTGCCACACCCGCGACAGGGGTCCCCTACGAGCAGTACTTC. Its translation: CSATPATGVPYEQYF.

This clonotype has just a few counts. The CDR3 nucleotides read TGTGCCACCAGTACCCCTCGAGACACCATATATTTT. It yields the protein CATSTPRDTIYF. The chain is built from TRBV15 and TRBJ1-3, with D uncertain. V shed 6 bases and J shed 8 bases, with 11 bases lying between them. Germline V CDR1 and CDR2: LNHNV, YYDKDF (reference sequence). The CDR3 covers 12 residues.

V gene TRBV4-1 combines with J gene TRBJ2-1; D remains unclear. Per the germline V gene, CDR1 is MGHRA and CDR2 is YSYEKL. The CDR3 consists of 11 residues. Deletions cut 0 bases from V and 6 bases from J, with 0 bases between. For the CDR3, the DNA is TGCGCCAGCAGCCAAGACAATGAGCAGTTCTTC. Protein product: CASSQDNEQFF.

This clonotype was seen only a few times. This rearrangement joins TRBV2 to TRBJ1-5; D is undetermined. Germline assignment: CDR1 SNHLY and CDR2 FYNNEI. V was clipped by 7 bases and J by 7 bases, with 20 bases between them. CDR3 length: 15 amino acids. CDR3 coding DNA: TGTGCCAGCAACCCACGGCTTCCCCTAGGGCAGCCCCAGCATTTT. Protein: CASNPRLPLGQPQHF.

The V call is TRBV9, the J call TRBJ1-2, with D possibly matching TRBD1 (5 bases). This CDR3 contains 17 residues. Trimming took off 0 bases at V and 2 bases at J, with 17 bases between the two ends. Germline values: CDR1 SGDLS, CDR2 YYNGEE. Written as DNA, the CDR3 is TGTGCCAGCAGCGTAGAGAGGGGTTGGCAGCCGAACTATGGCTACACCTTC. This encodes CASSVERGWQPNYGYTF. The variable domain in full, completed from reference TRBV9 and TRBJ1-2, reads DSGVTQTPKHLITATGQRVTLRCSPRSGDLSVYWYQQSLDQGLQFLIQYYNGEERAKGNILERFSAQQFPDLHSELNLSSLELGDSALYFCASSVERGWQPNYGYTFGSGTRLTVV.

This chain links TRBV5-1 with TRBJ1-2, with TRBD1 as a possible D gene (5 bases). With 7 bases removed from V and 2 bases from J, the gap between germline ends came to 12 bases. Germline CDR1 reads SGHRS; CDR2 reads YFSETQ. The CDR3 runs 13 residues. The CDR3 DNA follows: TGCGCCAGCGGGGACCCCCTGAACTATGGCTACACCTTC. Encoded protein: CASGDPLNYGYTF.

V usage is TRBV20-1 and J usage is TRBJ1-1; D is unresolved. CDR3 length: 13 amino acids. The germline V gene has CDR1 DFQATT and CDR2 SNEGSKA (reference sequence). V lost 6 bases, J lost 4 bases, and 15 bases lay in between. The CDR3: CSAGQAQVTEAFF. DNA for the CDR3: TGCAGTGCCGGGCAGGCCCAGGTCACTGAAGCTTTCTTT.

The rearrangement uses TRBV5-1 and TRBJ2-3, with D tentatively TRBD2 (6 bases). Germline V gene lookup returns CDR1 SGHRS and CDR2 YFSETQ. V lost 2 bases and J lost 0, with 13 bases in between. The CDR3 extends over 16 amino acids. The CDR3: CASSFFAGSSTDTQYF. CDR3 DNA: TGCGCCAGCAGCTTTTTTGCGGGATCTAGCACAGATACGCAGTATTTT. The variable domain in full, completed from reference TRBV5-1 and TRBJ2-3, reads KAGVTQTPRYLIKTRGQQVTLSCSPISGHRSVSWYQQTPGQGLQFLFEYFSETQRNKGNFPGRFSGRQFSNSRSEMNVSTLELGDSALYLCASSFFAGSSTDTQYFGPGTRLTVL.

J is TRBJ2-4 and V is TRBV7-2, with D perhaps given as TRBD1 or TRBD2 (5 bases each). Germline V gives CDR1 SGHTA, CDR2 FQGNSA. The CDR3 runs 15 residues. Trimming shortened V by 6 bases and J by 7 bases, and 19 bases separated the two germline ends. The CDR3 region is CASRLAPNRDNIQYF. CDR3 coding DNA: TGTGCCAGCAGACTGGCTCCCAATCGGGACAACATTCAGTACTTC.

This sequence joins TRBV7-2 and TRBJ1-1, with D perhaps TRBD1 (5 bases). In germline, CDR1 is SGHTA, CDR2 FQGNSA. V shed 5 bases and J shed 8 bases, with 15 bases lying between them. The CDR3 runs 13 residues. CDR3 region: CASSPTWGLEAFF. CDR3 in DNA: TGTGCCAGCAGCCCTACCTGGGGACTAGAAGCTTTCTTT.

This clonotype occurred a few times. This sequence joins TRBV7-9 and TRBJ2-7, with D perhaps being TRBD1 or TRBD2 (5 bases each). The CDR3 sequence is 14 residues long. Trimming took 5 bases from V and 0 from J, leaving 11 bases between them. Germline V CDR1 and CDR2: SEHNR, FQNEAQ (reference sequence). Here the CDR3 reads CASSPLGTSYEQYF. DNA for the CDR3: TGTGCCAGCAGCCCCCTCGGGACCTCCTACGAGCAGTACTTC.

By frequency in the sample, this clonotype is medium-sized. This chain uses TRBV20-1 with TRBJ2-7, with D maybe TRBD2 (6 bases). CDR1 and CDR2 from the germline V gene are DFQATT and SNEGSKA (reference sequence). There are 12 residues in the CDR3. V dropped 0 bases and J dropped 4 bases, with 7 bases sitting between them. The CDR3 sequence: CSARDGGYEQYF. CDR3 coding DNA: TGCAGTGCTAGAGATGGGGGGTACGAGCAGTACTTC.

Only a few counts were recorded for this clonotype. This sequence joins TRBV28 and TRBJ1-5; tentatively, D is TRBD1 (6 bases). Trimming cost V 10 bases and J 3 bases, with 13 bases left between them. This CDR3 has 13 residues. CDR1 and CDR2 (germline): MDHEN, SYDVKM. CDR3 region: CATQGGVNQPQHF. CDR3 sequence (DNA): TGTGCCACCCAAGGGGGGGTCAATCAGCCCCAGCATTTT.

The rearrangement links TRBV9 to TRBJ2-2; D remains ambiguous. The germline V gene encodes CDR1 SGDLS and CDR2 YYNGEE. The CDR3 spans 17 residues. Trimming removed 1 base at V and 4 bases at J, with 17 bases between. As DNA, the CDR3 is TGTGCCAGCAGCGTATTCCCGATCGACACAGCCACCGGGGAGCTGTTTTTT. Translated: CASSVFPIDTATGELFF.

The V call is TRBV2, the J call TRBJ1-5; TRBD1 aligns across 11 bases. V shed 8 bases and J 7 bases; nucleotides not matched to a gene: 4. The V gene's germline CDR1 is SNHLY and CDR2 FYNNEI. This CDR3 region has 13 residues. In nucleotides, the CDR3 is TGTGCCAGCCGGGGACAGGGGGTCCAGCCCCAGCATTTT. Amino acids: CASRGQGVQPQHF.

V usage is TRBV6-5 and J usage is TRBJ2-1; TRBD1 aligns across 7 bases. Trimming removed 4 bases from V and 6 bases from J; junction bases left unmatched: 12. Per the germline V gene, CDR1 is MNHEY and CDR2 is SVGAGI. The CDR3 spans 16 residues. The DNA of the CDR3 is TGTGCCAGCAGTTCCCGAGACCGGCCAGGGGGCAATGAGCAGTTCTTC. Its translation: CASSSRDRPGGNEQFF.